This T cell receptor beta chain was profiled in a study of PD-1 blockade in mismatch repair-deficient tumors. Trimming removed 5 bases from V and 2 bases from J; junction bases left unmatched: 13. CDR3 length equals 17 residues. Germline V gene lookup returns CDR1 SNHLY and CDR2 FYNNEI. Repertoires were generated with immunoSEQ multiplex PCR, while TCRdb's copy carries only in-frame clones and drops some. The table shows about 63,000 clones, with about nine tenths occurring only once. All patients were mismatch repair deficient, assessed by either PCR or immunohistochemistry. The rearrangement uses TRBV2 and TRBJ2-3; 7 bases map to TRBD1. The source of this sequence is an adult with mismatch repair-deficient cancer. The source was peripheral blood, collected 52 weeks after starting pembrolizumab. The chain's CDR3 is CASSSRDRDYITDTQYF. CDR3 DNA sequence: TGTGCCAGCAGTAGCCGGGACAGAGACTATATCACAGATACGCAGTATTTT.